The rows below give T cell receptor beta chains drawn from one sample of a study of T cell clones after liver transplantation. Sequenced by immunoSEQ multiplex PCR; TCRdb stores in-frame clones only, minus some. The sample lists about 85,000 clones, roughly 80% occurring once. Sequencing used CD4+ T cells from blood, obtained 45 to 46 months after liver transplant. These receptors all stem from a human patient who received a liver transplant. Some T cells may have originated in the graft donor. Each CDR3 is given with its conserved first and last residue. D genes are given only for firm matches. Some rows have no size entry. The others give once, few or many, or a class for an expanded clone.

CDR3 protein | CDR3 DNA | J gene | D gene | V gene | clone size
CASSEPGTLNYGYTF | TGTGCCAGCAGTGAACCCGGGACACTTAACTATGGCTACACCTTC | TRBJ1-2 | . | TRBV6-1 | .
CASSSATGSYGYTF | TGTGCCAGCAGTTCGGCCACGGGCTCCTATGGCTACACCTTC | TRBJ1-2 | . | TRBV6-6 | few
CASSPGQPSTDTQYF | TGCGCCAGCAGCCCGGGACAACCGAGCACAGATACGCAGTATTTT | TRBJ2-3 | . | TRBV5-1 | .
CATSRGGGSYNEQFF | TGTGCCACCAGTAGGGGTGGTGGGTCCTACAATGAGCAGTTCTTC | TRBJ2-1 | . | TRBV15 | .
CASSLTSNSGANVLTF | TGTGCCAGCAGCTTAACGAGCAACTCTGGGGCCAACGTCCTGACTTTC | TRBJ2-6 | . | TRBV7-9 | .
CASSFSTGTGVREQYF | TGCGCCAGCAGCTTTAGCACCGGGACAGGGGTCCGAGAGCAGTACTTC | TRBJ2-7 | TRBD1 | TRBV5-1 | once
CASSRMPGQGFEQYF | TGTGCCAGCAGTCGTATGCCGGGACAGGGTTTCGAGCAGTACTTC | TRBJ2-7 | TRBD1 | TRBV6-6 | .
CASSLGRTNTGELFF | TGTGCCAGCAGCTTGGGGCGGACGAACACCGGGGAGCTGTTTTTT | TRBJ2-2 | . | TRBV5-6 | .
CASSRGQAQETQYF | TGTGCCAGCAGTCGCGGACAGGCACAAGAGACCCAGTACTTC | TRBJ2-5 | TRBD1 | TRBV5-4 | .
CASSQDVQGKNEQYF | TGCGCCAGCAGCCAAGACGTACAGGGGAAGAACGAGCAGTACTTC | TRBJ2-7 | TRBD1 | TRBV4-1 | many
CASSLTAGTYEQYF | TGTGCCAGCAGCTTAACAGCGGGGACCTACGAGCAGTACTTC | TRBJ2-7 | TRBD2 | TRBV7-9 | .
CASGLDRGLSGANVLTF | TGTGCTAGTGGTTTAGACAGGGGTCTTTCCGGGGCCAACGTCCTGACTTTC | TRBJ2-6 | TRBD1 | TRBV12-5 | .
CASGTSGASTDTQYF | TGCGCCAGCGGGACTAGCGGGGCTAGCACAGATACGCAGTATTTT | TRBJ2-3 | TRBD2 | TRBV5-1 | .
CASSIHENEQFF | TGTGCCAGCAGTATTCACGAGAATGAGCAGTTCTTC | TRBJ2-1 | . | TRBV6-5 | .
CASRQGAFPKETQYF | TGTGCCAGTCGACAGGGGGCCTTTCCTAAAGAGACCCAGTACTTC | TRBJ2-5 | TRBD1 | TRBV19 | .
CASRLVGTGKNTGELFF | TGCGCCAGCAGGTTGGTTGGGACAGGGAAGAACACCGGGGAGCTGTTTTTT | TRBJ2-2 | TRBD1 | TRBV5-1 | .
CASSELEGAGTEAFF | TGTGCCAGCAGTGAATTGGAGGGGGCTGGCACTGAAGCTTTCTTT | TRBJ1-1 | TRBD1 | TRBV2 | .
CASSWGDRDQETQYF | TGTGCCAGTAGTTGGGGGGACAGGGACCAAGAGACCCAGTACTTC | TRBJ2-5 | TRBD1 | TRBV19 | .
CASSHDRVYRYGYTF | TGTGCCAGCAGCCACGACAGGGTTTATAGGTATGGCTACACCTTC | TRBJ1-2 | TRBD1 | TRBV7-9 | few
CASSLNQGAEGYTF | TGCGCCAGCAGCTTGAATCAGGGGGCGGAAGGCTACACCTTC | TRBJ1-2 | TRBD1 | TRBV5-1 | few
CASSFPKGGYTF | TGTGCCAGCAGTTTCCCGAAAGGTGGCTACACCTTC | TRBJ1-2 | . | TRBV28 | .
CASSLEGGSYNEQFF | TGCGCCAGCAGCTTGGAGGGAGGGTCCTACAATGAGCAGTTCTTC | TRBJ2-1 | TRBD2 | TRBV5-1 | once
CASSLRTHTGELFF | TGTGCCAGCAGCTTAAGGACCCACACCGGGGAGCTGTTTTTT | TRBJ2-2 | . | TRBV11-3 | .
CASSSLAGASTDTQYF | TGCGCCAGCAGCTCGTTAGCGGGAGCAAGCACAGATACGCAGTATTTT | TRBJ2-3 | TRBD2 | TRBV5-1 | once
CATSIRVANTEAFF | TGTGCCACCAGCATCCGGGTCGCGAACACTGAAGCTTTCTTT | TRBJ1-1 | . | TRBV15 | .
CASRPFGQGATNEKLFF | TGTGCCAGCAGACCCTTCGGACAGGGTGCAACTAATGAAAAACTGTTTTTT | TRBJ1-4 | TRBD1 | TRBV28 | .
CASTPKGIRETQYF | TGTGCCAGCACCCCAAAAGGGATCCGAGAGACCCAGTACTTC | TRBJ2-5 | . | TRBV7-6 | few